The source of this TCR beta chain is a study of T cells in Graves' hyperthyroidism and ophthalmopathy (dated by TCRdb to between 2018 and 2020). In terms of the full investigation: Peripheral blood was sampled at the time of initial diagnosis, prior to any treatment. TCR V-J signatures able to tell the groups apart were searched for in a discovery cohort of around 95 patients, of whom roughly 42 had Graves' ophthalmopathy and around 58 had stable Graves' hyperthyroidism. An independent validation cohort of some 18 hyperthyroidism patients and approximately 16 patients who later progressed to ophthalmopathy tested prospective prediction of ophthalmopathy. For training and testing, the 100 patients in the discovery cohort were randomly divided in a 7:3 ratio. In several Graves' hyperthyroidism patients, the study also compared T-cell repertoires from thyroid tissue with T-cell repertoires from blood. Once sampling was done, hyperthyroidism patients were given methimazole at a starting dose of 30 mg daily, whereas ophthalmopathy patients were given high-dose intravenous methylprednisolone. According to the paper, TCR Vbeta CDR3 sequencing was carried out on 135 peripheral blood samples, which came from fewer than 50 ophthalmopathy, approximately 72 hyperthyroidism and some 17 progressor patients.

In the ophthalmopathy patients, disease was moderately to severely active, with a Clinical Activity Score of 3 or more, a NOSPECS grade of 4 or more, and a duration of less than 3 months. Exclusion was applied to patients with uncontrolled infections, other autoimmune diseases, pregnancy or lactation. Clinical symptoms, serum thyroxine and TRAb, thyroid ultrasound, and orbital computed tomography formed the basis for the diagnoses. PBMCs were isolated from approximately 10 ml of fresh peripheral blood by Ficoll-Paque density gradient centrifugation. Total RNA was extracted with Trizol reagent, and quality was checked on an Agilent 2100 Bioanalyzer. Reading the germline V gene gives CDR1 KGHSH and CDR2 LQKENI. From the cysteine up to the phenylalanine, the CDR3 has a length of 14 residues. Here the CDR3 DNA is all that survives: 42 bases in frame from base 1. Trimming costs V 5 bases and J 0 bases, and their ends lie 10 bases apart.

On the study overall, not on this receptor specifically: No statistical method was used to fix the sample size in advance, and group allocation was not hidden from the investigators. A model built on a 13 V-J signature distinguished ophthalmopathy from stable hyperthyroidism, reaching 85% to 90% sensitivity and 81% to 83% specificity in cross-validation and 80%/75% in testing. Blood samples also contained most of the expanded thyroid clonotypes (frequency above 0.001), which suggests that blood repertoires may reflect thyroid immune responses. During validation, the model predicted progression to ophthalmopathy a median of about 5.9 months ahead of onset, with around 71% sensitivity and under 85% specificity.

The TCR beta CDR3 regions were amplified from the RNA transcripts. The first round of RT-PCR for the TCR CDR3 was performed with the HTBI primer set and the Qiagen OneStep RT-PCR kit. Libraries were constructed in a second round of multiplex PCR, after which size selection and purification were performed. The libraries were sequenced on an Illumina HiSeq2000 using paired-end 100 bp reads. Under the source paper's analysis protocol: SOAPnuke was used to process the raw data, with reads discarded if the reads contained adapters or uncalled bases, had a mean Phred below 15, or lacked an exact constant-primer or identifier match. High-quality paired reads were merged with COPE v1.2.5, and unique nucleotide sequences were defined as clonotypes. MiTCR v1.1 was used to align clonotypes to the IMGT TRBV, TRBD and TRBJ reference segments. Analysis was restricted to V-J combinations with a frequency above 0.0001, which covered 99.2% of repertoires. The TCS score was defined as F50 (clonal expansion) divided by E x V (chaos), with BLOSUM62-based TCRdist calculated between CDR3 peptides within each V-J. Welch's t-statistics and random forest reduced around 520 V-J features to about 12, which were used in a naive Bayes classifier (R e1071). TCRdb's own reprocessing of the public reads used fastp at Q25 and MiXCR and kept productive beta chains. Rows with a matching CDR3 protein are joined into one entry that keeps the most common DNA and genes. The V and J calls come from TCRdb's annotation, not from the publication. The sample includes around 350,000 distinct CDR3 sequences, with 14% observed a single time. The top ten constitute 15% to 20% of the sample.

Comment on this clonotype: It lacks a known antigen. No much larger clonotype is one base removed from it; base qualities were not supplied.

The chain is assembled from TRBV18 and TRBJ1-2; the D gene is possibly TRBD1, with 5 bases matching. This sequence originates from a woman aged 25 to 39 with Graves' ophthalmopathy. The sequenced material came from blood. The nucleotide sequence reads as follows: TGTGCCAGCTCATCGACAGCCACTAACTATGGCTACACCTTC. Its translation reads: CASSSTATNYGYTF. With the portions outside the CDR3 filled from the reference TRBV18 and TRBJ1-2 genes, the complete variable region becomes NAGVMQNPRHLVRRRGQEARLRCSPMKGHSHVYWYRQLPEEGLKFMVYLQKENIIDESGMPKERFSAEFPKEGPSILRIQQVVRGDSAAYFCASSSTATNYGYTFGSGTRLTVV.